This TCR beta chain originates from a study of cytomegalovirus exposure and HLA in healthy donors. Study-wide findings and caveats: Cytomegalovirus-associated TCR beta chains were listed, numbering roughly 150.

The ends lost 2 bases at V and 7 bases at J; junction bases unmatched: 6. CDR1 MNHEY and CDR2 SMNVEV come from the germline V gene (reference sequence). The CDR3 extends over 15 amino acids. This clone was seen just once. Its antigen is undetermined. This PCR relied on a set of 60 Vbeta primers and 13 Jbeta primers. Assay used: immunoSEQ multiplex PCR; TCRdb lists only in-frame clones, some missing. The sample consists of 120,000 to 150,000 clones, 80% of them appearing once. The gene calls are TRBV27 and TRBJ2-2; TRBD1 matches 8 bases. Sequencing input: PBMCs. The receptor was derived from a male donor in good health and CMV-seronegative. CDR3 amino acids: CASSLDRGDGGELFF. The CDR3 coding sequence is TGTGCCAGCAGTTTAGACAGGGGTGATGGCGGGGAGCTGTTTTTT.